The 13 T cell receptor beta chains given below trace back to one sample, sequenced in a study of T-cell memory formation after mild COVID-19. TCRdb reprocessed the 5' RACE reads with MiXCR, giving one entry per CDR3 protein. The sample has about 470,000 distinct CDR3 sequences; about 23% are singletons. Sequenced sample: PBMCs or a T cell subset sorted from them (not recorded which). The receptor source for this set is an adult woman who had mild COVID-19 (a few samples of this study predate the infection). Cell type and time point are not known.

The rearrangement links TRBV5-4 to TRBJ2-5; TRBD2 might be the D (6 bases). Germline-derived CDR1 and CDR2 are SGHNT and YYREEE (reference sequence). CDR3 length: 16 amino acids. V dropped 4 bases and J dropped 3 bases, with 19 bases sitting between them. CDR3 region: CASSRPSGREEETQYF. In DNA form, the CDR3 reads TGTGCCAGCAGCCGACCCTCGGGCAGGGAGGAAGAGACCCAGTACTTC.

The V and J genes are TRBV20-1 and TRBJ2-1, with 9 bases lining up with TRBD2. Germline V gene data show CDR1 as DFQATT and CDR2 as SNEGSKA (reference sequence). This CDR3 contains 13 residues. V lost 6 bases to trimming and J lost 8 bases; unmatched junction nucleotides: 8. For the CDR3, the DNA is TGCAGTGCGAGCGGGGGGATAGGTGATGAGCAGTTCTTC. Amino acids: CSASGGIGDEQFF.

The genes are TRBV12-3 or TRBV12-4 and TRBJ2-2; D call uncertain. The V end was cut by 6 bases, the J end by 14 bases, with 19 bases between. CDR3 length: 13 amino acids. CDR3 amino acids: CASSHPEPRVLFF. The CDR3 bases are TGTGCCAGCAGCCACCCCGAACCCAGAGTCCTGTTTTTT.

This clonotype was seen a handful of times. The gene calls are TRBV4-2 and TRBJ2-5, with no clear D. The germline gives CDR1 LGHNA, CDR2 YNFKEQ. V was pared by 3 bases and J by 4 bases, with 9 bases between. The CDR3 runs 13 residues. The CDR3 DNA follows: TGTGCCAGCAGCCAGCCTTCGGGAGAGACCCAGTACTTC. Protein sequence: CASSQPSGETQYF.

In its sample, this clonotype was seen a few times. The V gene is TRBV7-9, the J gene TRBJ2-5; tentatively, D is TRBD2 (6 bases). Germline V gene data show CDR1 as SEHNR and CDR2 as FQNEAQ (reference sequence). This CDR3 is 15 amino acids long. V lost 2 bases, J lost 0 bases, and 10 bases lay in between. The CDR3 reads CASSLRGMYQETQYF. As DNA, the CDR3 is TGTGCCAGCAGCTTACGGGGGATGTACCAAGAGACCCAGTACTTC.

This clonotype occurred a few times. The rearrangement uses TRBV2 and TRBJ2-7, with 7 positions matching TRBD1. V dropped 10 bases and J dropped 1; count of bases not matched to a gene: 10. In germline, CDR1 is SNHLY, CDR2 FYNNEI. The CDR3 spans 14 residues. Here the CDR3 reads CATAPGTASYEQYF. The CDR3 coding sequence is TGTGCCACCGCACCGGGGACAGCTTCCTACGAGCAGTACTTC.

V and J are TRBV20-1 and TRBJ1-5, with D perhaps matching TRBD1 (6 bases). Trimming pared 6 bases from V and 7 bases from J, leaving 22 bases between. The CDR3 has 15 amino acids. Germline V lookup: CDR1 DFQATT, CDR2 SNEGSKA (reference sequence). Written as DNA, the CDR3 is TGCAGTGCGAGGCGACAGGTCCTCCAGGGCCAGCCCCAGCATTTT. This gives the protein CSARRQVLQGQPQHF.

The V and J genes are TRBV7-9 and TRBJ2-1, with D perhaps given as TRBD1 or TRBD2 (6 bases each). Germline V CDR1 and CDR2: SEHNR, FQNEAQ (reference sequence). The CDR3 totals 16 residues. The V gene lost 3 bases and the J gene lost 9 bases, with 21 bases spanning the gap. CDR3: CASSLVPSRTAGEQFF. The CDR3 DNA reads TGTGCCAGCAGCTTGGTCCCGTCCCGGACAGCGGGTGAGCAGTTCTTC.

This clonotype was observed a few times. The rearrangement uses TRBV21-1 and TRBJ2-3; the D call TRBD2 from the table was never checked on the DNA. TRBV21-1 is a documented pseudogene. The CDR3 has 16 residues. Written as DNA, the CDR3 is TGTGCCAGCGGCCAACTAGCGGGAGGGCCTCGGGATACGCAGTATTTT. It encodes CASGQLAGGPRDTQYF.

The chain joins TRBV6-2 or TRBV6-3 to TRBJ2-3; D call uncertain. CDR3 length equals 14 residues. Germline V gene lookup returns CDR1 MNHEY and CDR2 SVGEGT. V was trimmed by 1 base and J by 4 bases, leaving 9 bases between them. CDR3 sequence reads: CASSYLGIADTQYF. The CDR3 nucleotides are TGTGCCAGCAGTTACTTAGGTATAGCAGATACGCAGTATTTT.

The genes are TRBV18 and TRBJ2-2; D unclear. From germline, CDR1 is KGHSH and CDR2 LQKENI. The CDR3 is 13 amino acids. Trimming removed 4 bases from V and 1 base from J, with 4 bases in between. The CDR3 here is CASSLQNTGELFF. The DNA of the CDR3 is TGTGCCAGCTCACTACAGAACACCGGGGAGCTGTTTTTT.

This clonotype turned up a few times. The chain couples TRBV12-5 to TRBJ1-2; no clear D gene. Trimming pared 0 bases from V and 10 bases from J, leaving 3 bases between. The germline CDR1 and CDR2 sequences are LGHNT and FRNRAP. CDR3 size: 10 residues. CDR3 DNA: TGTGCTAGTGGTTTGGTATACTACACCTTC. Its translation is CASGLVYYTF.

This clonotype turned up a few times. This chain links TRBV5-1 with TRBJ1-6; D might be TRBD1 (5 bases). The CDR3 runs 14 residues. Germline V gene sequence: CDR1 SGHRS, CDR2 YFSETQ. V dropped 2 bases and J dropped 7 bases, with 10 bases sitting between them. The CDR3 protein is CASSLQDQNSPLHF. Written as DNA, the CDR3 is TGCGCCAGCAGCTTACAGGATCAGAATTCACCCCTCCACTTT.